This TCR beta chain is from a study of patients and donors after allogeneic stem cell transplantation. Per germline, CDR1 MNHNS and CDR2 SASEGT. CDR3 size: 16 residues. Trimming cost V 1 base and J 1 base, with 14 bases left between them. TCRdb independently ran MiXCR on the RT-PCR reads; one entry per CDR3 protein. Altogether 800,000 to 1,000,000 distinct CDR3 sequences are present, under 20% being singletons, with the ten largest covering 5% to 6.5%. The chain has TRBV6-1 and TRBJ2-7; D gene uncertain. The source of this sequence is a human donor who was either an allogeneic HSCT recipient or a stem cell or donor lymphocyte infusion donor (not recorded which). It is not recorded whose cells these are; they may come from a transplant donor. The sequenced sample consisted of blood, either unsorted or a sorted T cell fraction (not recorded which). The CDR3 DNA is TGTGCCAGCAGTGAAGGTCAAGGTGGCAGATCCTACGAGCAGTACTTC. Translation: CASSEGQGGRSYEQYF.